This is a list of T cell receptor beta chains from one sample in a study of OX40 agonist ivuxolimab in advanced cancers. Method: immunoSEQ multiplex PCR; TCRdb's copy keeps in-frame clones and lacks some. The table shows about 36,000 clones, with about 88% occurring only once. The sequencing used CD4+ or CD8+ T cells sorted from blood, collected in a trial of the OX40 agonist ivuxolimab. The receptors shown here come from an adult with an advanced solid tumor such as melanoma, head and neck, liver or kidney cancer. CDR3s include the opening cysteine and the closing phenylalanine or tryptophan. D genes are given only for firm matches.

j_gene: TRBJ2-1
d_gene: .
v_gene: TRBV11-1
CDR3aa: CASSPRMGPSYNEQFF

j_gene: TRBJ2-7
d_gene: .
v_gene: TRBV9
CDR3aa: CASSWTPAAEQYF

j_gene: TRBJ2-7
d_gene: .
v_gene: TRBV6-9
CDR3aa: CASQRDLHYEQYF

j_gene: TRBJ2-7
d_gene: TRBD1
v_gene: TRBV15
CDR3aa: CATSRDLPGGFYEQYF

j_gene: TRBJ1-2
d_gene: .
v_gene: TRBV20-1
CDR3aa: CSARDSDGYTF

j_gene: TRBJ2-1
d_gene: .
v_gene: TRBV9
CDR3aa: CASSSTGTLSYNEQFF

j_gene: TRBJ2-7
d_gene: TRBD2
v_gene: TRBV5-6
CDR3aa: CASSLVSGSSYEQYF

j_gene: TRBJ2-7
d_gene: .
v_gene: TRBV19
CDR3aa: CASSISEFSEQYF

j_gene: TRBJ1-1
d_gene: .
v_gene: TRBV2
CDR3aa: CASRLQGPPEAFF

j_gene: TRBJ2-1
d_gene: .
v_gene: TRBV6-1
CDR3aa: CASSANTGLLNNEQFF

j_gene: TRBJ2-7
d_gene: .
v_gene: TRBV6-5
CDR3aa: CASSYSTGVTYEQYF

j_gene: TRBJ2-7
d_gene: TRBD2
v_gene: TRBV4-3
CDR3aa: CASSRWTSGSSSYEQYF

j_gene: TRBJ2-3
d_gene: TRBD1
v_gene: TRBV11-2
CDR3aa: CASSPGTAWGSETDTQYF

j_gene: TRBJ1-2
d_gene: .
v_gene: TRBV29-1
CDR3aa: CSVEDQGRAVVLGDGYTF

j_gene: TRBJ1-4
d_gene: .
v_gene: TRBV27
CDR3aa: CASSFSGQSHEKLFF

j_gene: TRBJ1-3
d_gene: .
v_gene: TRBV9
CDR3aa: CASSVGSGISSGNTIYF

j_gene: TRBJ2-3
d_gene: .
v_gene: TRBV15
CDR3aa: CATSREGETDTQYF

j_gene: TRBJ2-7
d_gene: TRBD1
v_gene: TRBV9
CDR3aa: CASSSGQGAHEQYF

j_gene: TRBJ2-3
d_gene: TRBD2
v_gene: TRBV27
CDR3aa: CASSSISPSGIDTDTQYF

j_gene: TRBJ2-2
d_gene: TRBD2
v_gene: TRBV4-2
CDR3aa: CASSQGLAEGGELFF

j_gene: TRBJ2-7
d_gene: .
v_gene: TRBV6-5
CDR3aa: CASSYSTGYEQYF

j_gene: TRBJ2-1
d_gene: .
v_gene: TRBV7-3
CDR3aa: CANNLKQEAGEQFF

j_gene: TRBJ1-1
d_gene: .
v_gene: TRBV5-1
CDR3aa: CASSRTEGTEAFF

j_gene: TRBJ2-7
d_gene: .
v_gene: TRBV19
CDR3aa: CASSIVLGQWIDEQYF

j_gene: TRBJ2-7
d_gene: TRBD2
v_gene: TRBV2
CDR3aa: CASSTSGSGRVIYEQYF

j_gene: TRBJ1-1
d_gene: .
v_gene: TRBV6-6
CDR3aa: CASSYGVTEAFF

j_gene: TRBJ2-1
d_gene: .
v_gene: TRBV4-2
CDR3aa: CASSQEGGSSYNEQFF

j_gene: TRBJ2-3
d_gene: .
v_gene: TRBV30
CDR3aa: CAWSPLIDTQYF

j_gene: TRBJ1-1
d_gene: .
v_gene: TRBV28
CDR3aa: CASSLIRTEAFF

j_gene: TRBJ2-1
d_gene: TRBD2
v_gene: TRBV4-1
CDR3aa: CASSQSTSGTLYNEQFF

j_gene: TRBJ1-1
d_gene: .
v_gene: TRBV19
CDR3aa: CASRDGNTEAFF

j_gene: TRBJ1-2
d_gene: .
v_gene: TRBV28
CDR3aa: CATYPIVVVSGYTF

j_gene: TRBJ1-1
d_gene: .
v_gene: TRBV4-3
CDR3aa: CASSQEMAGGTEAFF

j_gene: TRBJ2-2
d_gene: .
v_gene: TRBV6-6
CDR3aa: CATETGANTGELFF

j_gene: TRBJ2-7
d_gene: TRBD1
v_gene: TRBV4-2
CDR3aa: CASSQVTTGGGSYEQYF

j_gene: TRBJ2-3
d_gene: TRBD1
v_gene: TRBV28
CDR3aa: CASSLQGQGVGDTQYF

j_gene: TRBJ2-1
d_gene: .
v_gene: TRBV10-3
CDR3aa: CAISEPQLGEQFF

j_gene: TRBJ2-7
d_gene: .
v_gene: TRBV6-5
CDR3aa: CATGSYEEQYF

j_gene: TRBJ2-7
d_gene: .
v_gene: TRBV15
CDR3aa: CATSSGANYEQYF